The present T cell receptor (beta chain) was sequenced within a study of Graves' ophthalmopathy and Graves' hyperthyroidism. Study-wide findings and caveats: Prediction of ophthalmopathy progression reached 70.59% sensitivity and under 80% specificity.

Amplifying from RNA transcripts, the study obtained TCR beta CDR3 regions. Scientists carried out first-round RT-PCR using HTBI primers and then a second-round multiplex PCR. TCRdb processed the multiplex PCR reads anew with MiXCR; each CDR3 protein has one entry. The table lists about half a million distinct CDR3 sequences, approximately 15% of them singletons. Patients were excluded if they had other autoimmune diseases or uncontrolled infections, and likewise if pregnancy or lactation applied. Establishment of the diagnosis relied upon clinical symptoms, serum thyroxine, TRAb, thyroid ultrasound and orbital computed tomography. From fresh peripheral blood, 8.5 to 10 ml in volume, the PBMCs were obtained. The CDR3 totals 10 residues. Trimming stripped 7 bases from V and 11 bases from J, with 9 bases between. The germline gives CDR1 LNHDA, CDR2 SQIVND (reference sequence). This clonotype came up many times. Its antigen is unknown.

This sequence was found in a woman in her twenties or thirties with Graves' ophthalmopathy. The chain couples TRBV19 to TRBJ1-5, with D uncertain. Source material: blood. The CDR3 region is CASKTDAQHF. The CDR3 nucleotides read TGTGCCAGTAAAACGGATGCCCAGCATTTT.